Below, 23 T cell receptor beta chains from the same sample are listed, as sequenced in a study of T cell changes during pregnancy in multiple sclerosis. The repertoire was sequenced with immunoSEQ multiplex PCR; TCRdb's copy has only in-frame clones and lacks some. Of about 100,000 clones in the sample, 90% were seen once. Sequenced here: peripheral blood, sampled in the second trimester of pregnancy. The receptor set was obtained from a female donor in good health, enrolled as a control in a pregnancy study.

CDR3 sequence reads: CASSTHRDYTRNEQFF. The CDR3 nucleotides are TGTGCCAGCAGCACCCACAGGGATTACACGCGCAATGAGCAGTTCTTC. V usage is TRBV9 and J usage is TRBJ2-1, with TRBD1 as a possible D gene (6 bases). Between the trimmed V and J ends, which lost 4 bases and 6 bases, there was a span of 20 bases. This CDR3 is 16 amino acids long. The germline V gene encodes CDR1 SGDLS and CDR2 YYNGEE.

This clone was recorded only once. In nucleotides, the CDR3 is TGTGCCAGCAAATGGGGGCGGACCGGGGAGCTGTTTTTT. Protein product: CASKWGRTGELFF. The chain joins TRBV5-8 to TRBJ2-2; D might be TRBD1 (6 bases). The CDR3 totals 13 residues. Germline lookup yields CDR1 SGHTS and CDR2 YDEGEE. V was clipped by 6 bases and J by 5 bases, with 11 bases between them.

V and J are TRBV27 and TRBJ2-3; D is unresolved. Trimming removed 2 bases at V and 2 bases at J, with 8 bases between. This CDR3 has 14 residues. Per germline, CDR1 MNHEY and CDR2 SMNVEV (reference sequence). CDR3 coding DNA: TGTGCCAGCAGTTTAGTAGAGAACACAGATACGCAGTATTTT. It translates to CASSLVENTDTQYF.

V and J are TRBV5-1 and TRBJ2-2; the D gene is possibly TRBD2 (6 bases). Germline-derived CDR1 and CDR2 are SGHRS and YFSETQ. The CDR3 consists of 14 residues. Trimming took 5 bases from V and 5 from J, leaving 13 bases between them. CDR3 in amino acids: CASSAGGRTGELFF. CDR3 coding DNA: TGCGCCAGCAGTGCCGGGGGACGAACCGGGGAGCTGTTTTTT.

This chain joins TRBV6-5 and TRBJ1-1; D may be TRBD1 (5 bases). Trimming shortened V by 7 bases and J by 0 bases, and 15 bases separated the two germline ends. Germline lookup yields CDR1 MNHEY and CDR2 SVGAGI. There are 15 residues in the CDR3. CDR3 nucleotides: TGTGCCAGCACCCTTTACAGGAACATGAACACTGAAGCTTTCTTT. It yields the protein CASTLYRNMNTEAFF.

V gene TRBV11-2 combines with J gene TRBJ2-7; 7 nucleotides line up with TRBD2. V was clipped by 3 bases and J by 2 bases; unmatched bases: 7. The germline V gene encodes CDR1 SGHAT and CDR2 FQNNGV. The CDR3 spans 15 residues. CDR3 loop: CASSLELAPAYEQYF. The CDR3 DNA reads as TGTGCCAGCAGCTTGGAACTAGCGCCAGCCTACGAGCAGTACTTC.

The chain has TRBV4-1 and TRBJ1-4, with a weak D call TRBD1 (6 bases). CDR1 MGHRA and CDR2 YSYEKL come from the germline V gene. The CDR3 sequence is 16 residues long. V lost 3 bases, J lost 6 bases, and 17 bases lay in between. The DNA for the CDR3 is TGCGCCAGCAGCCAGAACCGGGACATTATCTATGAAAAACTGTTTTTT. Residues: CASSQNRDIIYEKLFF.

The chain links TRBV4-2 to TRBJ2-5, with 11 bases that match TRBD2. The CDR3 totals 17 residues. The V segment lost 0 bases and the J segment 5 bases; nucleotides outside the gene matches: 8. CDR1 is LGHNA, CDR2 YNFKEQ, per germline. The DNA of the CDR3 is TGTGCCAGCAGCCAAGACGAGGGTAGCGGGGGGGTGGAGACCCAGTACTTC. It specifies CASSQDEGSGGVETQYF.

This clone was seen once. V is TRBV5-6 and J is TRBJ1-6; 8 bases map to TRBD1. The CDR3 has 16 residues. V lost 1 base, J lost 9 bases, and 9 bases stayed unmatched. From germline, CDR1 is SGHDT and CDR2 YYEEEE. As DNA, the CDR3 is TGTGCCAGCAGCTTGTGGTTGACAGGGGTGAGTTCACCCCTCCACTTT. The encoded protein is CASSLWLTGVSSPLHF.

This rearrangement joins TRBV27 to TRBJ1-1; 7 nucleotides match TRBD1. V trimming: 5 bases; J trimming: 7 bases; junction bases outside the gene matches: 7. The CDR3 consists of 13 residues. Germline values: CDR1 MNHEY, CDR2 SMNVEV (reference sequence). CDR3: CASSPIQGLEAFF. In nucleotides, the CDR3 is TGTGCCAGCAGTCCTATACAGGGGCTTGAAGCTTTCTTT.

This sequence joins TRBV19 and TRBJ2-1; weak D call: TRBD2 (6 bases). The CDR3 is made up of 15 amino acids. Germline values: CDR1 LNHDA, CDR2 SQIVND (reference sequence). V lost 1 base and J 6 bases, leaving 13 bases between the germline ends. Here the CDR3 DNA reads TGTGCCAGTAGTATAGCAGCGACTAGGGGCAATGAGCAGTTCTTC. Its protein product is CASSIAATRGNEQFF.

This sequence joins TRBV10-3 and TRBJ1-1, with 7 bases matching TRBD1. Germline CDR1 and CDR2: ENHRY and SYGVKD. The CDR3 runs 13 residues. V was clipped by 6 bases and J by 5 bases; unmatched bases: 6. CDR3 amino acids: CAIRLTGLTEAFF. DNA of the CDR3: TGTGCCATCAGGTTGACAGGGTTGACTGAAGCTTTCTTT.

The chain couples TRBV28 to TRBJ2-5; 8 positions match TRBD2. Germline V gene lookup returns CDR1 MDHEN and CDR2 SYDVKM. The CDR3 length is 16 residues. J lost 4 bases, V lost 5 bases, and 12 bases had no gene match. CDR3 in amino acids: CASSTQTSATRETQYF. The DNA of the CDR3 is TGTGCCAGCAGTACCCAGACTAGCGCCACGCGAGAGACCCAGTACTTC.

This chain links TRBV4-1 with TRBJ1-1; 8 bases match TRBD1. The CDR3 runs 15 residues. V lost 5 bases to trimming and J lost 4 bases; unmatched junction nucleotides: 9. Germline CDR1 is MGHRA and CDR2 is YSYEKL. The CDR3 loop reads CASSEHRTGGTEAFF. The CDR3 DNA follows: TGCGCCAGCAGCGAACATCGAACAGGGGGCACTGAAGCTTTCTTT.

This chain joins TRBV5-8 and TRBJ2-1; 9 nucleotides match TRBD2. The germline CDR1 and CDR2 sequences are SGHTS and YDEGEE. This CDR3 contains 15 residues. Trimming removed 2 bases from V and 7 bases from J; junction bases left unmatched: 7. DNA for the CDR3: TGTGCCAGCAGCTTACTGCGGGGGGGTGGAAATGAGCAGTTCTTC. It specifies CASSLLRGGGNEQFF.

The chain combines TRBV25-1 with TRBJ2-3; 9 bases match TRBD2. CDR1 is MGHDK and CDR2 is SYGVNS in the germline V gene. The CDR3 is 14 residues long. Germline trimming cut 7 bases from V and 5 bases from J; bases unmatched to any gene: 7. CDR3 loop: CASKVRAGGDTQYF. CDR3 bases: TGTGCCAGCAAAGTTCGAGCGGGAGGAGATACGCAGTATTTT.

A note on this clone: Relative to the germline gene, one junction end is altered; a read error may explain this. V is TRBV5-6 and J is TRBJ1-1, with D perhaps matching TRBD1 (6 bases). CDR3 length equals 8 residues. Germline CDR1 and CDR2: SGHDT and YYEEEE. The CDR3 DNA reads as TGTGCCAGCAGCTACAGGGAGTTT. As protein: CASSYREF.

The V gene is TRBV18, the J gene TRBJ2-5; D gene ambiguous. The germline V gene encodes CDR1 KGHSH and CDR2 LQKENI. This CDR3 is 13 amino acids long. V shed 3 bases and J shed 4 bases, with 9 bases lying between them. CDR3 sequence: CASSPSQSETQYF. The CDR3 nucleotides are TGTGCCAGCTCACCGTCCCAGTCAGAGACCCAGTACTTC. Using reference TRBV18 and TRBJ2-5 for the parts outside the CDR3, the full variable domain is NAGVMQNPRHLVRRRGQEARLRCSPMKGHSHVYWYRQLPEEGLKFMVYLQKENIIDESGMPKERFSAEFPKEGPSILRIQQVVRGDSAAYFCASSPSQSETQYFGPGTRLLVL.

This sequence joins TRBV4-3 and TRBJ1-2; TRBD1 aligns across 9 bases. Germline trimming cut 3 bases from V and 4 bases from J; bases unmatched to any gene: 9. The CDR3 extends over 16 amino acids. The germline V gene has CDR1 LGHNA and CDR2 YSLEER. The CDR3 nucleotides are TGCGCCAGCAGCCATTCCCCCGGGGACAGGGCCTATGGCTACACCTTC. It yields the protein CASSHSPGDRAYGYTF.

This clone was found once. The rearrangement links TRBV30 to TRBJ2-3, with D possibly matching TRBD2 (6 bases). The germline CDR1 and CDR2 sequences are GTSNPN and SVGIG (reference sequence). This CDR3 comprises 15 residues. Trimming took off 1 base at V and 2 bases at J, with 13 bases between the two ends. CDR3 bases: TGTGCCTGGAGTGGGTCCAGCGGGCTCACAGATACGCAGTATTTT. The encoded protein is CAWSGSSGLTDTQYF.

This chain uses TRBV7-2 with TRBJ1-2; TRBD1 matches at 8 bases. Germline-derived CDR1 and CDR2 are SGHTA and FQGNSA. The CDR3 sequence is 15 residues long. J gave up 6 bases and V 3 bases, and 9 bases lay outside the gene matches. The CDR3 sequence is CASSFGPDREDGYTF. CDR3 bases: TGTGCCAGCAGCTTTGGCCCGGACAGGGAGGATGGCTACACCTTC.

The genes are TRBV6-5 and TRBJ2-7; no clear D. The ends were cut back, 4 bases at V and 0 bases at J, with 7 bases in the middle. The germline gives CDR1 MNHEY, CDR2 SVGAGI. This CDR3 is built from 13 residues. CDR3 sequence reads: CASSFLYSYEQYF. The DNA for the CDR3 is TGTGCCAGCAGTTTTCTGTACTCCTACGAGCAGTACTTC.

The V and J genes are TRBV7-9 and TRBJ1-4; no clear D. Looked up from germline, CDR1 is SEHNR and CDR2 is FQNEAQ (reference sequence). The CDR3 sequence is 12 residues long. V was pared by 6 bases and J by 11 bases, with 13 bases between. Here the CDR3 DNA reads TGTGCCAGCAGGGGAGAGGTCGGCAAACTGTTTTTT. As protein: CASRGEVGKLFF.